Below, 4 T cell receptor beta chains from the same sample are listed, as sequenced in a study of blood T cell repertoires in COVID-19 (TCRdb year 2020). Preparation of the library involved the immunoSEQ multiplex PCR assay. TCRdb's version of the immuneACCESS table is confined to in-frame rearrangements and falls short of the full clone set. An unresolved V gene accounts for under half of the shortfall where checked; the remainder is of unknown origin. This sample holds 210,000 or so clones; 70% to 90% were observed only once. 2% to 3% of the sample is in the top ten clones. The sequencing sample was made of peripheral blood. These receptors were collected from a man under 40 with COVID-19, enrolled during active disease.

In its sample, this clone was seen once. The V call is TRBV19, the J call TRBJ2-1, with a weak D call TRBD1 (6 bases). Between the trimmed V and J ends, which lost 4 bases and 6 bases, there was a span of 13 bases. Germline V gives CDR1 LNHDA, CDR2 SQIVND (reference sequence). The CDR3 spans 14 residues. CDR3 loop: CASSRWDTSNEQFF. In DNA form, the CDR3 reads TGTGCCAGTAGTAGATGGGACACTAGCAATGAGCAGTTCTTC.

V usage is TRBV7-2 and J usage is TRBJ2-3; 11 nucleotides agree with TRBD1. J gave up 1 base and V 4 bases, and 4 bases lay outside the gene matches. Germline assignment: CDR1 SGHTA and CDR2 FQGNSA. This CDR3 has 16 residues. CDR3 in DNA: TGTGCCAGCAGCTCAGGGGGACAGGGGGGCACAGATACGCAGTATTTT. It translates to CASSSGGQGGTDTQYF.

The count of this clone is one. The rearrangement links TRBV15 to TRBJ1-5, with D possibly matching TRBD1 (6 bases). CDR1 and CDR2 (germline): LNHNV, YYDKDF (reference sequence). Trimming left V 0 bases short and J 7 bases short, with 10 bases between. The CDR3 is 14 amino acids. Written as DNA, the CDR3 is TGTGCCACCAGCAGAGAGCAGGGGCGGCAGCCCCAGCATTTT. Amino acid sequence: CATSREQGRQPQHF. The entire variable domain, with the rest obtained from reference TRBV15 and TRBJ1-5, is as follows: DAMVIQNPRYQVTQFGKPVTLSCSQTLNHNVMYWYQQKSSQAPKLLFHYYDKDFNNEADTPDNFQSRRPNTSFCFLDIRSPGLGDTAMYLCATSREQGRQPQHFGDGTRLSIL.

This chain links TRBV7-2 with TRBJ2-5; a weak D match, TRBD2 (6 bases). V was cut by 3 bases and J by 2 bases, with 10 bases left in between. The CDR3 has 14 amino acids. The germline V gene encodes CDR1 SGHTA and CDR2 FQGNSA. CDR3 in DNA: TGTGCCAGCAGCTTGGCGGGACCGCAAGAGACCCAGTACTTC. Residues: CASSLAGPQETQYF.